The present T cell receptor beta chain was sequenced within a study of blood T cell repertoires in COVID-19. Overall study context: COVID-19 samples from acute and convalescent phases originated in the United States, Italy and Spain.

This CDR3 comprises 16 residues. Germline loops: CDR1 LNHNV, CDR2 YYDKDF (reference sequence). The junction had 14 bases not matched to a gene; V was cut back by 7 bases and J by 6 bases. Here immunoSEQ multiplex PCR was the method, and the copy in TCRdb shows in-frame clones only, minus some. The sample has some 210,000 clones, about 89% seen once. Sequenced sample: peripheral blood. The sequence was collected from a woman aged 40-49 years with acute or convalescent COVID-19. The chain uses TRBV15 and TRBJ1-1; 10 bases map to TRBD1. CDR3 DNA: TGTGCCACCACTCCGACAGGGGGCGTGAGAAGTCCTGAAGCTTTCTTT. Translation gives CATTPTGGVRSPEAFF. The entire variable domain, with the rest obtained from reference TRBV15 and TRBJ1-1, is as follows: DAMVIQNPRYQVTQFGKPVTLSCSQTLNHNVMYWYQQKSSQAPKLLFHYYDKDFNNEADTPDNFQSRRPNTSFCFLDIRSPGLGDTAMYLCATTPTGGVRSPEAFFGQGTRLTVV.